The 28 T cell receptor beta chains listed next were all sequenced from one sample in a study of human T cells and chemical hapten exposure. Time point: patch test 2, 6 weeks after DPC sensitization. This sample's treatment: therapeutic diphenylcyclopropenone sensitization with weekly scalp DPC. One entry per CDR3 protein results from TCRdb running MiXCR on the RACE reads. The data show tens of thousands of distinct CDR3 sequences, 8.5% seen once. The sequencing used whole blood, collected in connection with sensitization to the hapten diphenylcyclopropenone (DPC). The receptors originated from a woman aged 50 to 60 with alopecia areata. Some clones in this sample may be carry-over from other donors' samples.

This clonotype occurred a few times. The chain recombines TRBV19 with TRBJ1-1; D is ambiguous. The V end was cut by 0 bases, the J end by 11 bases, with 19 bases between. CDR1 is LNHDA, CDR2 SQIVND, per germline (reference sequence). The CDR3 has 15 residues. The CDR3 bases are TGTGCCAGTAGTATAGACCCCACGTCTTCGCCTGGTGCTTTCTTT. The encoded protein is CASSIDPTSSPGAFF.

The table lists this clonotype with a count of one. The V gene is TRBV28, the J gene TRBJ2-5; 7 bases are shared with TRBD2. The CDR3 loop spans 14 amino acids. V was pared by 3 bases and J by 3 bases, with 4 bases of the junction left unmatched. The germline CDR1 and CDR2 sequences are MDHEN and SYDVKM. CDR3 nucleotide sequence: TGTGCCAGCAGTTTGAGCGGGGTCAAAGAGACCCAGTACTTC. It codes for CASSLSGVKETQYF.

This chain joins TRBV11-2 and TRBJ2-7, with D possibly TRBD2 on 5 matching bases. The germline V gene has CDR1 SGHAT and CDR2 FQNNGV. The CDR3 spans 14 residues. V shed 5 bases and J shed 5 bases, with 16 bases lying between them. The CDR3 sequence is CASSPIGVTHEQYF. Here the CDR3 DNA reads TGTGCCAGCAGCCCCATCGGGGTGACGCACGAGCAGTACTTC.

At least ten counts were recorded for this clonotype. V is TRBV5-1 and J is TRBJ2-3; D is possibly TRBD2 (5 bases). Germline CDR1 and CDR2: SGHRS and YFSETQ. This CDR3 is 15 amino acids long. Trimming removed 3 bases at V and 0 bases at J, with 11 bases between. In nucleotides, the CDR3 is TGCGCCAGCAGCTCGGACTTTCCTAGCACAGATACGCAGTATTTT. Translated: CASSSDFPSTDTQYF.

The rearrangement joins TRBV21-1 to TRBJ2-3; the table's D gene call, TRBD2, was not cross checked with the DNA. TRBV21-1 is a pseudogene locus. This CDR3 is built from 14 residues. The CDR3 region is CASIRGLCGDTQYF. In DNA, the CDR3 is TGTGCCAGCATCCGGGGACTATGCGGAGATACGCAGTATTTT.

In this sample, this clonotype turned up many times. The chain is built from TRBV10-3 and TRBJ1-6; D uncertain. The CDR3 length is 13 residues. The V and J ends lost 0 bases and 8 bases respectively, with 5 bases between them. CDR1 and CDR2 (germline): ENHRY, SYGVKD. CDR3 loop: CAISESEDSPLHF. CDR3 nucleotide sequence: TGTGCCATCAGTGAGTCCGAGGATTCACCCCTCCACTTT.

V is TRBV5-1 and J is TRBJ1-2; D may be TRBD1 (6 bases). Trimming stripped 0 bases from V and 3 bases from J, with 6 bases between. The germline V gene has CDR1 SGHRS and CDR2 YFSETQ. The CDR3 loop spans 13 amino acids. DNA of the CDR3: TGCGCCAGCAGCTTGGCAGGGGACTATGGCTACACCTTC. Translated: CASSLAGDYGYTF.

The chain couples TRBV18 to TRBJ1-5; D is unresolved. This CDR3 spans 14 amino acids. V was pared by 6 bases and J by 5 bases, with 14 bases between. Germline V gene lookup returns CDR1 KGHSH and CDR2 LQKENI. The CDR3 is CASSPGKADQPQHF. The CDR3 nucleotides read TGTGCCAGCTCCCCTGGGAAGGCGGATCAGCCCCAGCATTTT. Full variable domain (missing parts from reference TRBV18 and TRBJ1-5): NAGVMQNPRHLVRRRGQEARLRCSPMKGHSHVYWYRQLPEEGLKFMVYLQKENIIDESGMPKERFSAEFPKEGPSILRIQQVVRGDSAAYFCASSPGKADQPQHFGDGTRLSIL.

This chain connects TRBV21-1 to TRBJ2-2; TRBD2 was called by the table and not checked on the DNA. TRBV21-1 is a listed pseudogene. The CDR3 has 19 amino acids. CDR3: CARSKGTSGSAGDTGELFF. The CDR3 DNA sequence: TGTGCCAGAAGCAAGGGGACTAGCGGGAGCGCCGGTGACACCGGGGAGCTGTTTTTT.

This clonotype was seen more than once but under ten times. The chain recombines TRBV2 with TRBJ1-4; D gene unclear. Trimming stripped 8 bases from V and 8 bases from J, with 9 bases between. Germline CDR1 is SNHLY and CDR2 is FYNNEI. The CDR3 contains 11 residues. The CDR3 DNA reads TGTGCCAGCCGAACGAGGGAAAAACTGTTTTTT. It specifies CASRTREKLFF.

This clonotype was observed many times. V is TRBV4-1 and J is TRBJ2-7; 8 bases are shared with TRBD2. J lost 2 bases, V lost 2 bases, and 8 bases had no gene match. Germline assignment: CDR1 MGHRA and CDR2 YSYEKL. The CDR3 runs 16 residues. The CDR3 DNA reads as TGCGCCAGCAGCCAATCAGGACGGGGGGGGACCTACGAGCAGTACTTC. Amino acid sequence: CASSQSGRGGTYEQYF.

This clonotype was seen ten or more times. This chain uses TRBV5-1 with TRBJ1-2, with a tentative D call TRBD1 (6 bases). CDR3 length: 13 residues. Germline V gene data show CDR1 as SGHRS and CDR2 as YFSETQ. Trimming took off 4 bases at V and 0 bases at J, with 7 bases between the two ends. CDR3 in DNA: TGCGCCAGCAGCCGACAGGCTAACTATGGCTACACCTTC. This codes for CASSRQANYGYTF.

This chain's CDR3 is CSASPSGSTDTQYF. As DNA, the CDR3 is TGCAGTGCTAGTCCTAGCGGGAGCACAGATACGCAGTATTTT. The gene calls are TRBV20-1 and TRBJ2-3, with 8 nucleotides matching TRBD2. Germline CDR1 DFQATT, CDR2 SNEGSKA (reference sequence). V gave up 3 bases and J gave up 0 bases; unmatched junction bases: 2. This CDR3 spans 14 amino acids.

This clonotype appeared a few times. The V and J genes are TRBV7-9 and TRBJ2-4; 7 bases fit TRBD2. With 1 base clipped from V and 0 bases from J, the junction kept 3 bases outside the gene matches. CDR3 size: 16 residues. Germline CDR1 reads SEHNR; CDR2 reads FQNEAQ (reference sequence). CDR3 amino acids: CASSLGGGIAKNIQYF. DNA for the CDR3: TGTGCCAGCAGCTTAGGGGGGGGGATAGCCAAAAACATTCAGTACTTC.

In this sample, this clonotype turned up a few times. V usage is TRBV7-8 and J usage is TRBJ1-4; 7 bases are shared with TRBD1. Germline CDR1 and CDR2: SGHVS and FQNEAQ. The CDR3 runs to 14 residues. Germline trimming cut 4 bases from V and 8 bases from J; bases unmatched to any gene: 7. CDR3 DNA sequence: TGTGCCAGCAGCTCCACAGGGGTAGGAGAAAAACTGTTTTTT. Translating it yields CASSSTGVGEKLFF.

Ten or more counts support this clonotype. The V call is TRBV6-5, the J call TRBJ1-5; D is undetermined. CDR3 length: 16 residues. Per germline, CDR1 MNHEY and CDR2 SVGAGI. Trimming cost V 4 bases and J 2 bases, with 15 bases left between them. In DNA, the CDR3 is TGTGCCAGCAGTTGCGACTTAATAACCTGCAATCAGCCCCAGCATTTT. Translated, it gives CASSCDLITCNQPQHF.

In this sample, this clonotype turned up a few times. V is TRBV11-2 and J is TRBJ2-7, with TRBD2 as a possible D gene (5 bases). The CDR3 spans 15 residues. The germline V and J ends were trimmed by 8 bases and 11 bases, with 28 bases remaining between them. From germline, CDR1 is SGHAT and CDR2 FQNNGV. The CDR3 here is CASDIPLTRSGKKYF. In nucleotides, the CDR3 is TGTGCCAGCGACATTCCCCTCACCCGAAGCGGAAAAAAGTACTTC. Combining the CDR3 with reference TRBV11-2 and TRBJ2-7 gives the whole variable domain EAGVAQSPRYKIIEKRQSVAFWCNPISGHATLYWYQQILGQGPKLLIQFQNNGVVDDSQLPKDRFSAERLKGVDSTLKIQPAKLEDSAVYLCASDIPLTRSGKKYFGPGTRLTVT.

At least ten counts were recorded for this clonotype. J is TRBJ1-5 and V is TRBV5-1; 8 bases match TRBD1. Germline loops: CDR1 SGHRS, CDR2 YFSETQ. After removal of 4 bases from V and 2 bases from J, the junction contained 2 bases not matched to a gene. The CDR3 runs to 14 residues. As DNA, the CDR3 is TGCGCCAGCAGCGCGACAGGGGGCAATCAGCCCCAGCATTTT. Translating gives CASSATGGNQPQHF. Full variable domain (outside the CDR3, taken from reference TRBV5-1 and TRBJ1-5): KAGVTQTPRYLIKTRGQQVTLSCSPISGHRSVSWYQQTPGQGLQFLFEYFSETQRNKGNFPGRFSGRQFSNSRSEMNVSTLELGDSALYLCASSATGGNQPQHFGDGTRLSIL.

Many counts were recorded for this clonotype. The V call is TRBV12-3 or TRBV12-4, the J call TRBJ1-5, with D uncertain. With 3 bases removed from V and 2 bases from J, the gap between germline ends came to 11 bases. The CDR3 is 15 amino acids. CDR3: CASSFGGVGNQPQHF. In DNA, the CDR3 is TGTGCCAGCAGTTTTGGTGGAGTCGGCAATCAGCCCCAGCATTTT.

This clonotype has a count of ten or more. The chain uses TRBV6-5 and TRBJ1-2; the D is unclear. Germline V gene lookup returns CDR1 MNHEY and CDR2 SVGAGI. This CDR3 is 13 amino acids long. Deletions cut 3 bases from V and 1 base from J, with 6 bases between. In nucleotides, the CDR3 is TGTGCCAGCAGTTATGAGATTAACTATGGCTACACCTTC. This gives the protein CASSYEINYGYTF.

This clonotype was counted only a few times. V and J are TRBV20-1 and TRBJ1-5; no clear D. The CDR3 sequence is 13 residues long. V lost 6 bases to trimming and J lost 0 bases, with 9 bases between them. Germline assignment: CDR1 DFQATT and CDR2 SNEGSKA (reference sequence). CDR3 nucleotide sequence: TGCAGTGCCCGCGACAATAGCAATCAGCCCCAGCATTTT. As protein: CSARDNSNQPQHF.

This clonotype was observed a few times. The chain recombines TRBV4-1 with TRBJ2-3; 9 bases fit TRBD2. With V trimmed by 2 bases and J by 4 bases, 7 bases remained unmatched. Germline V lookup: CDR1 MGHRA, CDR2 YSYEKL. The CDR3 loop spans 16 amino acids. The CDR3 is CASSQFIAGDADTQYF. DNA for the CDR3: TGCGCCAGCAGCCAATTTATAGCGGGAGATGCAGATACGCAGTATTTT.

This clonotype came up a few times. This rearrangement joins TRBV7-8 to TRBJ2-7; 8 bases are a match to TRBD1. The CDR3 has 13 residues. Germline CDR1 is SGHVS and CDR2 is FQNEAQ. With V trimmed by 5 bases and J by 4 bases, 4 bases remained unmatched. The DNA for the CDR3 is TGTGCCAGCAGCCCGGACAGGGCTTACGAGCAGTACTTC. It yields the protein CASSPDRAYEQYF. Full variable domain (outside the CDR3, taken from reference TRBV7-8 and TRBJ2-7): GAGVSQSPRYKVAKRGQDVALRCDPISGHVSLFWYQQALGQGPEFLTYFQNEAQLDKSGLPSDRFFAERPEGSVSTLKIQRTQQEDSAVYLCASSPDRAYEQYFGPGTRLTVT.

This clonotype was observed a few times. CDR3 loop: CASSLATELGIQYF. The CDR3, as DNA: TGCGCCAGCAGCTTGGCCACGGAGTTGGGCATTCAGTACTTC. The chain couples TRBV5-1 to TRBJ2-4, with D uncertain. This CDR3 contains 14 residues. In germline, CDR1 is SGHRS, CDR2 YFSETQ. Trimming cost V 0 bases and J 9 bases, with 13 bases left between them.

The rearrangement links TRBV19 to TRBJ1-1; weak D call: TRBD1 (6 bases). V dropped 5 bases and J dropped 5 bases, with 12 bases sitting between them. The CDR3 contains 13 residues. The germline CDR1 and CDR2 sequences are LNHDA and SQIVND (reference sequence). The CDR3 DNA reads TGTGCCAGTAGTGCCTCAACAGGGACTGAAGCTTTCTTT. Translated: CASSASTGTEAFF.

In this sample, this clonotype turned up many times. In nucleotides, the CDR3 is TGTGCCAGCAGCCAAGAGGGGTCACGGTGGGTGCAGTTCTTC. It translates to CASSQEGSRWVQFF. V usage is TRBV3-1 and J usage is TRBJ2-1; D unresolved. V lost 0 bases and J lost 12, with 15 bases in between. Germline assignment: CDR1 LGHDT and CDR2 YNNKEL (reference sequence). The CDR3 covers 14 residues.

This clonotype has a handful of counts. The chain has TRBV4-3 and TRBJ2-7; TRBD1 agrees at 11 bases. The CDR3 contains 14 residues. CDR1 and CDR2 from the germline V gene are LGHNA and YSLEER. J was trimmed by 4 bases and V by 4 bases; bases with no gene match: 3. This chain's CDR3 is CASSRGQGVYEQYF. The CDR3 coding sequence is TGCGCCAGCAGCCGGGGACAGGGGGTATACGAGCAGTACTTC.

This chain uses TRBV24-1 with TRBJ2-1, with D unclear. This CDR3 region has 13 residues. V was pared by 9 bases and J by 0 bases, with 8 bases between. From germline, CDR1 is KGHDR and CDR2 SFDVKD. CDR3 sequence (DNA): TGTGCCACCCAGGAAAGCTCCTACAATGAGCAGTTCTTC. This gives the protein CATQESSYNEQFF.